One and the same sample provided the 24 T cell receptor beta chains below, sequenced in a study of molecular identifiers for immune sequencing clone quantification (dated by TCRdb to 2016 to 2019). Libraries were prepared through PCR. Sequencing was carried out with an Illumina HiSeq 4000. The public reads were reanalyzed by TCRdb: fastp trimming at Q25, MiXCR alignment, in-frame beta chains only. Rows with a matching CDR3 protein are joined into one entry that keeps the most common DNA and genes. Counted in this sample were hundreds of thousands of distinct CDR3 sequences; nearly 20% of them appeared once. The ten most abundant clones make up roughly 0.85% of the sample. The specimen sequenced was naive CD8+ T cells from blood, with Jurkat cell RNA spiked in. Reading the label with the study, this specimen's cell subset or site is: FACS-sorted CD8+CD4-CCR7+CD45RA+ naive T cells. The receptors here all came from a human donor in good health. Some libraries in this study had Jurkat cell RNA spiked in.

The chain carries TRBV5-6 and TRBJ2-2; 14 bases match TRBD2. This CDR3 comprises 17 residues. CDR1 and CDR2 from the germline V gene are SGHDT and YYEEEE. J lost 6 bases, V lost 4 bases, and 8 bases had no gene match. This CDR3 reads CASSKQGLAGEAGELFF. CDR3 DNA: TGTGCCAGCAGCAAACAGGGACTAGCGGGAGAGGCCGGGGAGCTGTTTTTT. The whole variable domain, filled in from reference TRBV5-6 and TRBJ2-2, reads DAGVTQSPTHLIKTRGQQVTLRCSPKSGHDTVSWYQQALGQGPQFIFQYYEEEERQRGNFPDRFSGHQFPNYSSELNVNALLLGDSALYLCASSKQGLAGEAGELFFGEGSRLTVL.

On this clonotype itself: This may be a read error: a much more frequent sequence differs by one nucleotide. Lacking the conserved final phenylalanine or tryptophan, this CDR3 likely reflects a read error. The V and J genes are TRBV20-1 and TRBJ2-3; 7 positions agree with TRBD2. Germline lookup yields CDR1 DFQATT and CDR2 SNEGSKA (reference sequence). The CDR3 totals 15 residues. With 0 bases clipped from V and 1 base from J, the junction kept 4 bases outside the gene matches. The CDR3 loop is CSARDVGGRTDTQYL. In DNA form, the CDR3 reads TGCAGTGCTAGAGATGTGGGAGGGCGCACAGATACGCAGTATCTT.

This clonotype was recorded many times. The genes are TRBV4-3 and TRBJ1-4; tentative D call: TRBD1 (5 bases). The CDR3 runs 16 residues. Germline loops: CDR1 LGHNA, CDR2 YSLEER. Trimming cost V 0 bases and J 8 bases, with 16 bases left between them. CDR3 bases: TGCGCCAGCAGCCAAGAGGGCCCGGGGCGAGGCGAAAAACTGTTTTTT. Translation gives CASSQEGPGRGEKLFF.

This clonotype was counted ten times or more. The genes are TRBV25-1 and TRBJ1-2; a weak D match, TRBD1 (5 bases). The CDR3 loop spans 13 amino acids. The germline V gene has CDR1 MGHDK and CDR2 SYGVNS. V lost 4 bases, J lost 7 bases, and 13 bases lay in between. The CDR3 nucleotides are TGTGCCAGCAGTGTAGCCGAGGGGCTTGGCTACACCTTC. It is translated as CASSVAEGLGYTF.

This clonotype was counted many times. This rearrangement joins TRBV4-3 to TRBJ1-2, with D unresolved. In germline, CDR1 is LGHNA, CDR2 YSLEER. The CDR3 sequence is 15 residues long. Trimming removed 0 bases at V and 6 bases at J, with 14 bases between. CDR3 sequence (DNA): TGCGCCAGCAGCCAAGATTATCCGGGCCCCGATGGCTACACCTTC. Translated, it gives CASSQDYPGPDGYTF.

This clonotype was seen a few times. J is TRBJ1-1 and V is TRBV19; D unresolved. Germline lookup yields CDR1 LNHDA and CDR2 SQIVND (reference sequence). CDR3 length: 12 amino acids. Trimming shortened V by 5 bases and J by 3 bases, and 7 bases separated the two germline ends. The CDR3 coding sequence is TGTGCCAGTAGTTCAACGTACACTGAAGCTTTCTTT. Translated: CASSSTYTEAFF.

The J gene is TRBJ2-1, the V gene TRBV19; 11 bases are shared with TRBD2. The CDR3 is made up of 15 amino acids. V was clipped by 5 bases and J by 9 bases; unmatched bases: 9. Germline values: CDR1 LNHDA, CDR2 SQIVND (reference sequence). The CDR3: CASSLTSGAGGEQFF. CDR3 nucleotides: TGTGCCAGTAGTTTGACTAGCGGGGCCGGAGGTGAGCAGTTCTTC.

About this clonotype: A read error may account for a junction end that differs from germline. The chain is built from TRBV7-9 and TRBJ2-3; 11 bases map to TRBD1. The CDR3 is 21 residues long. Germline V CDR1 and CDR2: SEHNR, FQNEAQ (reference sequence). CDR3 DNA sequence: TGTGCCAGCAGCACCACGAGGGTGACAGGGACAGGGGGAAAGAACACAGATATGCAGTATTTT. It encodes CASSTTRVTGTGGKNTDMQYF. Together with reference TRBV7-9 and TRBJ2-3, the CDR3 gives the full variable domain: DTGVSQNPRHKITKRGQNVTFRCDPISEHNRLYWYRQTLGQGPEFLTYFQNEAQLEKSRLLSDRFSAERPKGSFSTLEIQRTEQGDSAMYLCASSTTRVTGTGGKNTDMQYFGPGTRLTVL.

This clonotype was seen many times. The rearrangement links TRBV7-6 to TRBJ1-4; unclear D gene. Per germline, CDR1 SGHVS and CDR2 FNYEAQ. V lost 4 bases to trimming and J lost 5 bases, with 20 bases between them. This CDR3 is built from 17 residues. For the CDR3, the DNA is TGTGCCAGCAGCTCCCTGCCAGTGAAGCCGGAGAATGAAAAACTGTTTTTT. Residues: CASSSLPVKPENEKLFF.

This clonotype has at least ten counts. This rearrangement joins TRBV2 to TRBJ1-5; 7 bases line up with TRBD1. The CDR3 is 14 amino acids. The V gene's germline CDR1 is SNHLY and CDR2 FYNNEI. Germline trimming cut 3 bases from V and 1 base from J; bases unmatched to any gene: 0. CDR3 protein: CASSEGQSNQPQHF. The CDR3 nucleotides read TGTGCCAGCAGTGAGGGACAGAGCAATCAGCCCCAGCATTTT.

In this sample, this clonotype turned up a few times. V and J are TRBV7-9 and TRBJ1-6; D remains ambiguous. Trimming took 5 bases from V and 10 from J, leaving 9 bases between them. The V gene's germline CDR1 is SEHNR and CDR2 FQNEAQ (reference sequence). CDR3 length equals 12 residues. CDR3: CASSSGWSPLHF. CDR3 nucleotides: TGTGCCAGCAGCAGTGGGTGGTCACCCCTCCACTTT.

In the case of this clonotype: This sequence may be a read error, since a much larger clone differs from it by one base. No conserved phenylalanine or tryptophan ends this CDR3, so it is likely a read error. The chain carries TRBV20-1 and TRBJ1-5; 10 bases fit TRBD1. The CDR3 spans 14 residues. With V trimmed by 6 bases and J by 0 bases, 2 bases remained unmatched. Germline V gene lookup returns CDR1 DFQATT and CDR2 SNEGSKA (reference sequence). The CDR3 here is CSAGTGDSNQPQHS. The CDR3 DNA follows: TGCAGTGCAGGGACAGGGGATAGCAATCAGCCCCAGCATTCT.

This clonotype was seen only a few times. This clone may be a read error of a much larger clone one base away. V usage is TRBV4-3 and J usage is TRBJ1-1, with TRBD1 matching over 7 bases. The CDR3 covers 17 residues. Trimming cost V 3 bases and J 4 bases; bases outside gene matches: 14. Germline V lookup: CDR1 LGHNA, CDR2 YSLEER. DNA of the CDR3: TGCGCCAGCAGCCACGATGTAACAGGGGTTATCGGCACTGAAGCTTTCTTT. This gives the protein CASSHDVTGVIGTEAFF.

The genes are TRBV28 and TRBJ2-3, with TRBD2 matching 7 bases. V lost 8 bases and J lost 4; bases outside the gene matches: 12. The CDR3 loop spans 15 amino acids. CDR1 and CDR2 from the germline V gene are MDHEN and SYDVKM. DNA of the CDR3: TGTGCCAGCTGGCTAGCGGACTCTAGCGCAGATACGCAGTATTTT. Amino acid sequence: CASWLADSSADTQYF.

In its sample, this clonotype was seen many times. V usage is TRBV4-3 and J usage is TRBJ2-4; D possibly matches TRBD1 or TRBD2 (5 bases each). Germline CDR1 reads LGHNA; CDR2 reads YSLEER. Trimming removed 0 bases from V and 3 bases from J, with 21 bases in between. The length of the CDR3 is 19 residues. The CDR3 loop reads CASSQDRIEGIGVKNIQYF. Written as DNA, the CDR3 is TGCGCCAGCAGCCAAGATCGAATTGAGGGGATCGGCGTCAAAAACATTCAGTACTTC.

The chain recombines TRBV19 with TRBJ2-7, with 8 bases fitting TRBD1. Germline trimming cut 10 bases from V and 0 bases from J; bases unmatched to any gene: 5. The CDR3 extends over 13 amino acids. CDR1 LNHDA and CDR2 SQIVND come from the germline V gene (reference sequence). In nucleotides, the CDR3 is TGTGCCACCAGAGGGACAGGCTCCTACGAGCAGTACTTC. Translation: CATRGTGSYEQYF.

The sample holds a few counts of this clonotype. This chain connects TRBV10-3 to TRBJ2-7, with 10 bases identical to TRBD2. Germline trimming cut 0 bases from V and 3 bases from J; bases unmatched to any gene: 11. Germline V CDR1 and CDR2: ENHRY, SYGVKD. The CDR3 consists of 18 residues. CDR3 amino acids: CAISESYTLAGALYEQYF. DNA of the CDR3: TGTGCCATCAGTGAGTCGTATACTCTAGCGGGGGCCCTCTACGAGCAGTACTTC.

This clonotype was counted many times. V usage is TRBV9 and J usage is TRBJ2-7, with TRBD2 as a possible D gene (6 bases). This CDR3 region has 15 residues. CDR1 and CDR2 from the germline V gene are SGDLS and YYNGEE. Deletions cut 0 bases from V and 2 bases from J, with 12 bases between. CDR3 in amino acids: CASSVAGGPAYEQYF. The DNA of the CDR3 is TGTGCCAGCAGCGTAGCCGGAGGGCCGGCCTACGAGCAGTACTTC.

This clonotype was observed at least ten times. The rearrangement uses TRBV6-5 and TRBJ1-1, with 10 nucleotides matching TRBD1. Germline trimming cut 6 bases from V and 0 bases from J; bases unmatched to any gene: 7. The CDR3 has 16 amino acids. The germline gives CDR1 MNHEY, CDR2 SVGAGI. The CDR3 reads CASRTGTGALNTEAFF. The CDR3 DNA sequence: TGTGCCAGCAGGACCGGGACAGGGGCCTTGAACACTGAAGCTTTCTTT.

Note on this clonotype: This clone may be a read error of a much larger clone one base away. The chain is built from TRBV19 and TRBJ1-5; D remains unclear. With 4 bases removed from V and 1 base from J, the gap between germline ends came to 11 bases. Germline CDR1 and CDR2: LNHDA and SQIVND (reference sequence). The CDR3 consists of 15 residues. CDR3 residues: CASSTTDVSNQPQHF. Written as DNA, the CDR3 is TGTGCCAGTAGTACAACCGACGTGAGCAATCAGCCCCAGCATTTT.

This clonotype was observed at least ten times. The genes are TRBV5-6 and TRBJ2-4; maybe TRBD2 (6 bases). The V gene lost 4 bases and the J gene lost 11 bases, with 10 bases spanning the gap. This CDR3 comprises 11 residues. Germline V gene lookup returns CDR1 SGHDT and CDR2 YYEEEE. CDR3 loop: CASSVGTLQYF. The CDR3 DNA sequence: TGTGCCAGCAGCGTAGGGACTCTTCAGTACTTC.

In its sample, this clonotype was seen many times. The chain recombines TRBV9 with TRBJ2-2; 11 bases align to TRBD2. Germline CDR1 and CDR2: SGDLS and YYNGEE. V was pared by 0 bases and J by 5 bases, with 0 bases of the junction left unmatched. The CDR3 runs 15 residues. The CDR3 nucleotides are TGTGCCAGCAGCGTAGGACTAGCGGGGACCGGGGAGCTGTTTTTT. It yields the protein CASSVGLAGTGELFF.

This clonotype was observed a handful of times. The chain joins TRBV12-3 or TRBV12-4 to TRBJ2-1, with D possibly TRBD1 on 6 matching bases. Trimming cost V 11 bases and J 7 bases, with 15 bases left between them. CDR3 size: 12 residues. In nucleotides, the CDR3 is TGTGCCGGGGGCCAGGGCAGTAATGAGCAGTTCTTC. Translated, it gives CAGGQGSNEQFF.

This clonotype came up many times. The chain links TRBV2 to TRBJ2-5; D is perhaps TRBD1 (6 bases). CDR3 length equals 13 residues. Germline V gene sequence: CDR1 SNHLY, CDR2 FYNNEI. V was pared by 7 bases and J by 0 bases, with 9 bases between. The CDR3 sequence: CASNDRYQETQYF. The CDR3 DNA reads TGTGCCAGCAACGACAGGTACCAAGAGACCCAGTACTTC. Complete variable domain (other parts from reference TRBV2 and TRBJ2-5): EPEVTQTPSHQVTQMGQEVILRCVPISNHLYFYWYRQILGQKVEFLVSFYNNEISEKSEIFDDQFSVERPDGSNFTLKIRSTKLEDSAMYFCASNDRYQETQYFGPGTRLLVL.